The 12 T cell receptor beta chains below were found in one sample sequenced in a study of radiation and T cells in renal cell carcinoma. Clones were read by immunoSEQ multiplex PCR, and TCRdb kept only the in-frame ones, dropping some. The table has 100,000 to 150,000 clones, 70% to 90% seen once. Described time point: blood 2 weeks post-SBRT. Sample treatment: 15 Gy SBRT to primary tumor, nephrectomy 4 weeks later. This sample comprised blood, obtained from a patient whose treatment included radiotherapy and nephrectomy. These receptors all come from an older woman with renal cell carcinoma.

The chain carries TRBV18 and TRBJ2-7; possible D gene TRBD1, 6 bases. V lost 3 bases and J 4 bases, leaving 10 bases between the germline ends. The CDR3 contains 13 residues. The germline gives CDR1 KGHSH, CDR2 LQKENI. The CDR3: CASSPGHRYEQYF. The CDR3 nucleotides are TGTGCCAGCTCACCGGGACACAGATACGAGCAGTACTTC. Based on the CDR3 plus reference TRBV18 and TRBJ2-7, the full variable domain is NAGVMQNPRHLVRRRGQEARLRCSPMKGHSHVYWYRQLPEEGLKFMVYLQKENIIDESGMPKERFSAEFPKEGPSILRIQQVVRGDSAAYFCASSPGHRYEQYFGPGTRLTVT.

The chain couples TRBV5-4 to TRBJ1-4, with D possibly being TRBD1 (6 bases). Germline-derived CDR1 and CDR2 are SGHNT and YYREEE (reference sequence). Trimming left V 4 bases short and J 2 bases short, with 18 bases between. CDR3 length: 17 residues. The CDR3 nucleotides are TGTGCCAGCAGCCCATCTGCCCTGGGGGCTACTAATGAAAAACTGTTTTTT. Translating gives CASSPSALGATNEKLFF. Complete variable domain (other parts from reference TRBV5-4 and TRBJ1-4): ETGVTQSPTHLIKTRGQQVTLRCSSQSGHNTVSWYQQALGQGPQFIFQYYREEENGRGNFPPRFSGLQFPNYSSELNVNALELDDSALYLCASSPSALGATNEKLFFGSGTQLSVL.

The gene calls are TRBV7-2 and TRBJ2-5; D call uncertain. Germline values: CDR1 SGHTA, CDR2 FQGNSA. The CDR3 runs 15 residues. Trimming removed 4 bases at V and 3 bases at J, with 15 bases between. Here the CDR3 reads CASSSPRPIEETQYF. CDR3 nucleotide sequence: TGTGCCAGCAGCTCCCCCCGGCCCATCGAAGAGACCCAGTACTTC.

J is TRBJ1-2 and V is TRBV6-5; 9 bases fit TRBD1. V shed 2 bases and J 8 bases; nucleotides not matched to a gene: 3. This CDR3 spans 13 amino acids. Per the germline V gene, CDR1 is MNHEY and CDR2 is SVGAGI. CDR3 region: CASSYRDRVGYTF. The CDR3 region has the DNA TGTGCCAGCAGTTACCGGGACAGGGTAGGCTACACCTTC.

The V call is TRBV10-3, the J call TRBJ2-1; D possibly matches TRBD1 or TRBD2 (6 bases each). Looked up from germline, CDR1 is ENHRY and CDR2 is SYGVKD. V was clipped by 6 bases and J by 3 bases, with 15 bases between them. The CDR3 spans 15 residues. For the CDR3, the DNA is TGTGCCATCAGCACTGATAAGGGGGGCTACAATGAGCAGTTCTTC. This translates into CAISTDKGGYNEQFF.

A few counts support this clone. The chain uses TRBV18 and TRBJ1-1; 8 bases align to TRBD1. The CDR3 runs 14 residues. V was pared by 3 bases and J by 5 bases, with 5 bases of the junction left unmatched. Looked up from germline, CDR1 is KGHSH and CDR2 is LQKENI. The CDR3 DNA follows: TGTGCCAGCTCACCTCAGGGGGCAGGGACTGAAGCTTTCTTT. Its translation: CASSPQGAGTEAFF.

This clone appeared a few times. The chain joins TRBV13 to TRBJ1-1; tentative D call: TRBD1 (5 bases). The V end was cut by 2 bases, the J end by 0 bases, with 7 bases between. Germline assignment: CDR1 PRHDT and CDR2 FYEKMQ (reference sequence). CDR3 size: 14 residues. The DNA for the CDR3 is TGTGCCAGCAGCTTAAGGGGACTGAACACTGAAGCTTTCTTT. The encoded protein is CASSLRGLNTEAFF.

The rearrangement uses TRBV28 and TRBJ1-5; D gene unclear. Germline CDR1 reads MDHEN; CDR2 reads SYDVKM. Trimming took off 6 bases at V and 1 base at J, with 4 bases between the two ends. CDR3 length: 12 amino acids. In DNA, the CDR3 is TGTGCCAGCAGCGAAAGCAATCAGCCCCAGCATTTT. Its protein is CASSESNQPQHF.

The chain couples TRBV7-2 to TRBJ1-1, with a tentative D call TRBD1 (5 bases). In germline, CDR1 is SGHTA, CDR2 FQGNSA. CDR3 length equals 12 residues. V was clipped by 5 bases and J by 7 bases, with 11 bases between them. The DNA for the CDR3 is TGTGCCAGCAGCGTCAGGGTGGGTGAAGCTTTCTTT. Amino acids: CASSVRVGEAFF.

The gene calls are TRBV30 and TRBJ1-6; 7 nucleotides match TRBD1. The CDR3 length is 15 residues. CDR1 is GTSNPN, CDR2 SVGIG, per germline (reference sequence). Germline trimming cut 4 bases from V and 5 bases from J; bases unmatched to any gene: 8. The CDR3 sequence is CAWTESTGNNSPLHF. CDR3 nucleotide sequence: TGTGCCTGGACCGAGTCGACAGGGAATAATTCACCCCTCCACTTT.

Here the CDR3 reads CASSLGGQGLNQPQHF. The CDR3 bases are TGTGCCAGCAGCTTAGGTGGACAGGGACTGAATCAGCCCCAGCATTTT. The chain employs TRBV7-2 and TRBJ1-5, with 8 positions matching TRBD1. The CDR3 loop spans 16 amino acids. Per the germline V gene, CDR1 is SGHTA and CDR2 is FQGNSA. Trimming at V came to 1 base and at J to 4 bases, leaving 6 bases not matched to a gene.

This chain connects TRBV19 to TRBJ2-2; D gene uncertain. The germline gives CDR1 LNHDA, CDR2 SQIVND (reference sequence). Trimming removed 1 base at V and 5 bases at J, with 8 bases between. CDR3 length: 14 residues. CDR3 in DNA: TGTGCCAGTAGTATAGGCGAATATACCGGGGAGCTGTTTTTT. Protein: CASSIGEYTGELFF. The variable domain in full, completed from reference TRBV19 and TRBJ2-2, reads DGGITQSPKYLFRKEGQNVTLSCEQNLNHDAMYWYRQDPGQGLRLIYYSQIVNDFQKGDIAEGYSVSREKKESFPLTVTSAQKNPTAFYLCASSIGEYTGELFFGEGSRLTVL.